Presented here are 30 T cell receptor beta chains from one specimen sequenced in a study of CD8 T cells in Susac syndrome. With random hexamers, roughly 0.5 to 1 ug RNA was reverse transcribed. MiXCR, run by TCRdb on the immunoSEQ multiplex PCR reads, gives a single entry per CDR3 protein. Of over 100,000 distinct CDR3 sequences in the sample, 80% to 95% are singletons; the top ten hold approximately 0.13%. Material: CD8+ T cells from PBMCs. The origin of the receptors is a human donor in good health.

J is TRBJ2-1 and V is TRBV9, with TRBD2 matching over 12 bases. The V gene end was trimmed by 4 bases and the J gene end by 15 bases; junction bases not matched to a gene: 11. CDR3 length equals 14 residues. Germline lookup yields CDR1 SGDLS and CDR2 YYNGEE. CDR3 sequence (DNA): TGTGCCAGCAGCCCCCGTCTAGCGGGAGGGCCACTGTTCTTC. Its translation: CASSPRLAGGPLFF. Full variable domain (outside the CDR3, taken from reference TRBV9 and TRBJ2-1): DSGVTQTPKHLITATGQRVTLRCSPRSGDLSVYWYQQSLDQGLQFLIQYYNGEERAKGNILERFSAQQFPDLHSELNLSSLELGDSALYFCASSPRLAGGPLFFGPGTRLTVL.

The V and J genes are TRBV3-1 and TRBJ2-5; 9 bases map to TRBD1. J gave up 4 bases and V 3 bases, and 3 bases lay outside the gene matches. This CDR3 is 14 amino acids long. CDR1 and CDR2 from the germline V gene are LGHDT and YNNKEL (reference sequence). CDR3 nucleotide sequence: TGTGCCAGCAGCCACGACAGGGGGAGAGAGACCCAGTACTTC. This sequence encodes CASSHDRGRETQYF.

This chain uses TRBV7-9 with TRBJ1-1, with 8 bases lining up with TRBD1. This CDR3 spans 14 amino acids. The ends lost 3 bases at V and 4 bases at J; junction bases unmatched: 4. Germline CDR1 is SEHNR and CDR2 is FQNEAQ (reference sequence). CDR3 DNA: TGTGCCAGCAGCTTCAGGGGGCTTGGCACTGAAGCTTTCTTT. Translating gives CASSFRGLGTEAFF. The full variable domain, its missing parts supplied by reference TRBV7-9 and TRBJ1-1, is DTGVSQNPRHKITKRGQNVTFRCDPISEHNRLYWYRQTLGQGPEFLTYFQNEAQLEKSRLLSDRFSAERPKGSFSTLEIQRTEQGDSAMYLCASSFRGLGTEAFFGQGTRLTVV.

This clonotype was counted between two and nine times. CDR3: CASSYVERGTYEQYF. The DNA for the CDR3 is TGTGCCAGCAGTTACGTCGAGCGGGGCACCTACGAGCAGTACTTC. V gene TRBV6-5 combines with J gene TRBJ2-7; TRBD2 matches 7 bases. This CDR3 has 15 residues. The junction had 6 bases not matched to a gene; V was cut back by 2 bases and J by 2 bases. Germline V gene sequence: CDR1 MNHEY, CDR2 SVGAGI.

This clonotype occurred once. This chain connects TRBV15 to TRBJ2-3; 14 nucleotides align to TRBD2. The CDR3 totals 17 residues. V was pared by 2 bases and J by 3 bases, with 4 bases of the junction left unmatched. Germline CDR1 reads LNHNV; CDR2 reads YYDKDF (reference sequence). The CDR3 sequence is CATSRRLAGGHTDTQYF. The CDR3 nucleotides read TGTGCCACCAGCAGAAGACTAGCGGGGGGGCATACAGATACGCAGTATTTT.

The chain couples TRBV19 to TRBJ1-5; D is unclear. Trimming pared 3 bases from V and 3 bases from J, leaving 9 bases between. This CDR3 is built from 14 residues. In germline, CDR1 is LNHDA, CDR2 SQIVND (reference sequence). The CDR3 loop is CASSISASNQPQHF. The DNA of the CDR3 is TGTGCCAGTAGTATCTCCGCTTCCAATCAGCCCCAGCATTTT.

The DNA of the CDR3 is TGTGCCAGCAGCGCCAGGGTTTTGTACGAGCAGTACTTC. The encoded protein is CASSARVLYEQYF. The V and J genes are TRBV7-2 and TRBJ2-7; a weak D match, TRBD1 (5 bases). The V end lost 5 bases, the J end lost 4 bases, and 12 bases lay between the germline ends. The germline V gene encodes CDR1 SGHTA and CDR2 FQGNSA. The CDR3 is made up of 13 amino acids.

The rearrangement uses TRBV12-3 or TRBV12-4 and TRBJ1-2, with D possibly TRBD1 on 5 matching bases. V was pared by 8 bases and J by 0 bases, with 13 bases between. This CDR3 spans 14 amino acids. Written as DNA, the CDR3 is TGTGCCAGCCGACAGTCCTCCTCTAACTATGGCTACACCTTC. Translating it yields CASRQSSSNYGYTF.

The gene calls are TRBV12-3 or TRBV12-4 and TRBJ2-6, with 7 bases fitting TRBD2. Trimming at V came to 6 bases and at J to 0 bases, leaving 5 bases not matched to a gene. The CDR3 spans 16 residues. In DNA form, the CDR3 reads TGTGCCAGCAGACTCTCGGGGGGCTCTGGGGCCAACGTCCTGACTTTC. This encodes CASRLSGGSGANVLTF.

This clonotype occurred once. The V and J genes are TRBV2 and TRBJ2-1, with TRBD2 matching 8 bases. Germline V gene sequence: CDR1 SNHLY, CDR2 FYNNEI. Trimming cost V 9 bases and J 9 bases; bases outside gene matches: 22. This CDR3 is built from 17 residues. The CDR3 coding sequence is TGTGCCAGTGCGCCAGCGGGAGAAGTTCTAGGCCTCGGTGAGCAGTTCTTC. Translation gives CASAPAGEVLGLGEQFF.

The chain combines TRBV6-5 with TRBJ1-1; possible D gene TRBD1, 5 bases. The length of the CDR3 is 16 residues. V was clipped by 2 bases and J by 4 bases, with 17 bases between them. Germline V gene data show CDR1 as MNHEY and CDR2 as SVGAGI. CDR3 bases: TGTGCCAGCAGTTACCGCCGTTTCGGGGCGGGCACTGAAGCTTTCTTT. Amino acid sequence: CASSYRRFGAGTEAFF.

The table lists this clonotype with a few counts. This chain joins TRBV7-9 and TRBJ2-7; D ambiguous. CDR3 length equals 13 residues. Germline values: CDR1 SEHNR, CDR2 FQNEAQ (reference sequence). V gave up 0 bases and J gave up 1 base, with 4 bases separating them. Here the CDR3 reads CASSLADSYEQYF. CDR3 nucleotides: TGTGCCAGCAGCTTAGCGGATTCCTACGAGCAGTACTTC.

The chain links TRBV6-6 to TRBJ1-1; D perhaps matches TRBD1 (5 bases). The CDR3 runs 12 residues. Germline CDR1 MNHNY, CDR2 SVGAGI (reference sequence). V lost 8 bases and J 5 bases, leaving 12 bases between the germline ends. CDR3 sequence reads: CASLVGDTEAFF. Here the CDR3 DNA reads TGTGCCAGCCTCGTGGGGGATACTGAAGCTTTCTTT.

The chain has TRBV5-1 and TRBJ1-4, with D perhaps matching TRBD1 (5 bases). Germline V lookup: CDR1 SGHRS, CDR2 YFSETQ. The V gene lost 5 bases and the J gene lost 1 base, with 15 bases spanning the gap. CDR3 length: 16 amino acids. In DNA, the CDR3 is TGCGCCAGCAGTGCGGGGGGTTTCAGAACTAATGAAAAACTGTTTTTT. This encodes CASSAGGFRTNEKLFF.

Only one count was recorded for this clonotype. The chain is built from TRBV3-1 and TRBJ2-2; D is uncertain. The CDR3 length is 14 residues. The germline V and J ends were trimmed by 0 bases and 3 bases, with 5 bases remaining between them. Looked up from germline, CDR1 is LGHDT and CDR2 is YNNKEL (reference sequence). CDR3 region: CASSQDPHTGELFF. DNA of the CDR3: TGTGCCAGCAGCCAAGATCCACACACCGGGGAGCTGTTTTTT.

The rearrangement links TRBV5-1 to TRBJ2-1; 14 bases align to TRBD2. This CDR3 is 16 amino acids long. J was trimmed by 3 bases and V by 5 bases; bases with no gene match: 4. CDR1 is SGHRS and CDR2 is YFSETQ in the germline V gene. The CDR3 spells CASRAGLAGVYNEQFF. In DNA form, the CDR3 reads TGCGCCAGCAGGGCGGGACTAGCGGGAGTCTACAATGAGCAGTTCTTC.

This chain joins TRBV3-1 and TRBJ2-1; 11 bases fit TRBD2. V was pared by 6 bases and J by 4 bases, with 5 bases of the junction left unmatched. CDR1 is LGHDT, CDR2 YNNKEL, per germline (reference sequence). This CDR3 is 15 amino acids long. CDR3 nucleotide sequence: TGTGCCAGCAGGCGGGGACTAGCGGATTACAATGAGCAGTTCTTC. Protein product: CASRRGLADYNEQFF.

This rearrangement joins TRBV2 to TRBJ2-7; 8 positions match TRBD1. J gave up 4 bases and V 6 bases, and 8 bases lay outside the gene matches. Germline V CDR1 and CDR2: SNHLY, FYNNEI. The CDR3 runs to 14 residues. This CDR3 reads CASRAPDRVYEQYF. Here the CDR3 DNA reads TGTGCCAGCAGAGCCCCGGACAGGGTGTACGAGCAGTACTTC.

CDR3 loop: CASSPGPANQPQHF. The CDR3 nucleotides read TGTGCCAGCAGCCCGGGACCGGCCAATCAGCCCCAGCATTTT. This chain uses TRBV7-2 with TRBJ1-5, with TRBD1 as a possible D gene (5 bases). Germline CDR1 reads SGHTA; CDR2 reads FQGNSA. V lost 5 bases to trimming and J lost 3 bases, with 11 bases between them. This CDR3 has 14 amino acids.

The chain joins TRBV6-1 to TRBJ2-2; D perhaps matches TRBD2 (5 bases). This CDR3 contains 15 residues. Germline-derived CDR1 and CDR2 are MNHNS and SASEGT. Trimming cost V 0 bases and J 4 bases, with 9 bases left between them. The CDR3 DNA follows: TGTGCCAGCAGTGAAGCAAGAGGGTTCACCGGGGAGCTGTTTTTT. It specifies CASSEARGFTGELFF.

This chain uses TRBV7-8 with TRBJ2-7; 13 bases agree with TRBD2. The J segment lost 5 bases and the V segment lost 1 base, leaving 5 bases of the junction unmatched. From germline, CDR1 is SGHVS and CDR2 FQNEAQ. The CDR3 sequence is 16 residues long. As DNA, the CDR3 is TGTGCCAGCAGCTTAGGACTAGCGGGAGGTGGGCACGAGCAGTACTTC. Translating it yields CASSLGLAGGGHEQYF.

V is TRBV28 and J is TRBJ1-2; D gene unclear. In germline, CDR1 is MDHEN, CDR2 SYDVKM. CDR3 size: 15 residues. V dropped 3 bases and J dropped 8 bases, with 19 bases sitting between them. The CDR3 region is CASSFQNAGTLGYTF. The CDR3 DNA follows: TGTGCCAGCAGTTTCCAGAACGCCGGCACTCTGGGCTACACCTTC.

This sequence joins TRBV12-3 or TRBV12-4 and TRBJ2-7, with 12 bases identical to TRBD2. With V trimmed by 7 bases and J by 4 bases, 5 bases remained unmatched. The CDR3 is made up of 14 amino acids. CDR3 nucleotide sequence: TGTGCCAGCAAAGCGACTAGCGGGAGTTACGAGCAGTACTTC. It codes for CASKATSGSYEQYF.

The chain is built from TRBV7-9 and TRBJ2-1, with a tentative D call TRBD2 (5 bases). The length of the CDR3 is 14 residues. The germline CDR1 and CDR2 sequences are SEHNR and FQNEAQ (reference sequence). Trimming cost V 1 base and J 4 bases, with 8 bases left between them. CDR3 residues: CASSLDDYYNEQFF. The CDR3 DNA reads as TGTGCCAGCAGCTTAGACGACTATTACAATGAGCAGTTCTTC.

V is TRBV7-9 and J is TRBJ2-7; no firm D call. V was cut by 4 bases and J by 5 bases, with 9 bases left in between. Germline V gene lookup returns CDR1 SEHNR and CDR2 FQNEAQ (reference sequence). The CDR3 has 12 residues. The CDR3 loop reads CASSSGENEQYF. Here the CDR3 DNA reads TGTGCCAGCAGCTCAGGTGAAAACGAGCAGTACTTC.

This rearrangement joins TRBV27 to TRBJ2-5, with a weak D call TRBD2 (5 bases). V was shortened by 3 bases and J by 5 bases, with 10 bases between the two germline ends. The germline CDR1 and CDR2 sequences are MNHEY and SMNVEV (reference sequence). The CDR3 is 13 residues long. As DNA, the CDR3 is TGTGCCAGCAGTTTCAGGCCGGGGGAGACCCAGTACTTC. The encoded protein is CASSFRPGETQYF.

CDR3 bases: TGCGCCAGCAGCCCGACAGGAATGAGCTCCTACGAGCAGTACTTC. This translates into CASSPTGMSSYEQYF. The V and J genes are TRBV5-1 and TRBJ2-7; tentative D call: TRBD1 (6 bases). The CDR3 is 15 amino acids. V gave up 4 bases and J gave up 0 bases, with 14 bases separating them. Germline loops: CDR1 SGHRS, CDR2 YFSETQ.

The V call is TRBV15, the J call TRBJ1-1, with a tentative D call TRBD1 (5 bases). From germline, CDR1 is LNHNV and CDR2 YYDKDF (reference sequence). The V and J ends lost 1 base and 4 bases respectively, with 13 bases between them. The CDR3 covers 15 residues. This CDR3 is CATSRGLLGGTEAFF. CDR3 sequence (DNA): TGTGCCACCAGCAGAGGGTTACTTGGGGGCACTGAAGCTTTCTTT.

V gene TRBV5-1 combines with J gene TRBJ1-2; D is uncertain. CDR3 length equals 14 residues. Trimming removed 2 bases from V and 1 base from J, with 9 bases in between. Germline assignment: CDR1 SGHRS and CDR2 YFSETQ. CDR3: CASSLTTDNYGYTF. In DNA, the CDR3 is TGCGCCAGCAGCTTAACCACAGATAACTATGGCTACACCTTC.

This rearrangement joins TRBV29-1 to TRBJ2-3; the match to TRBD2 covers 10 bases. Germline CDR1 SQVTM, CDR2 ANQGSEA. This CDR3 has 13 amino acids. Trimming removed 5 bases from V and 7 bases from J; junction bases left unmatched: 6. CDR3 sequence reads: CSVPAGGVYTQYF. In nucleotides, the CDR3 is TGCAGCGTTCCAGCGGGAGGGGTATATACGCAGTATTTT.